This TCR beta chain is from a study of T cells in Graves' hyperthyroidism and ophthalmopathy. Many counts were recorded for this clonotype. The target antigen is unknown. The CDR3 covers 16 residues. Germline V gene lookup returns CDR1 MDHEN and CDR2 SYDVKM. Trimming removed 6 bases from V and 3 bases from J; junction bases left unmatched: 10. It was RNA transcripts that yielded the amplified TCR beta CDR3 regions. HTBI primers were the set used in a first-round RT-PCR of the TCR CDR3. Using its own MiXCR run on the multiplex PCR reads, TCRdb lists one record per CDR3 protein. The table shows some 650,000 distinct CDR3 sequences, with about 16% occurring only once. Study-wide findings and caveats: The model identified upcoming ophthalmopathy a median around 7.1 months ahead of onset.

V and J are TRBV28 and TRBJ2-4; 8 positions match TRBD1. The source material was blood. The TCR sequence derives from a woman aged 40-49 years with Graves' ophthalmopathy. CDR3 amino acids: CASRPQGARVKNIQYF. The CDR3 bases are TGTGCCAGCAGACCCCAGGGGGCGAGGGTCAAAAACATTCAGTACTTC.